This passage covers 6 T cell receptor beta chains from one sample sequenced in a study of long-term antiretroviral therapy in people with HIV. The immunoSEQ assay was v3.0, run at survey level. Sequencing used immunoSEQ multiplex PCR; TCRdb keeps in-frame clones, though not all of them. The sample lists some 25,000 clones; 60% to 85% were seen once. Source: unsorted PBMCs, taken 2.1 years after starting antiretroviral therapy. The receptor set was obtained from a man under 40 with HIV.

This clone came up once. The chain has TRBV19 and TRBJ1-5; D remains ambiguous. The V end was cut by 5 bases, the J end by 5 bases, with 13 bases between. The CDR3 is 14 residues long. CDR1 and CDR2 from the germline V gene are LNHDA and SQIVND (reference sequence). CDR3 loop: CASSLSGGYQPQHF. The CDR3 DNA is TGTGCCAGTAGTCTATCGGGCGGGTATCAGCCCCAGCATTTT.

V and J are TRBV19 and TRBJ1-5; 11 bases fit TRBD1. CDR1 LNHDA and CDR2 SQIVND come from the germline V gene (reference sequence). The CDR3 is made up of 16 amino acids. Losses at the gene ends were 6 bases for V and 3 bases for J; bases not matched to a gene: 7. In DNA form, the CDR3 reads TGTGCCAGTAGCGGGGACAGGGGGAAACTCAATCAGCCCCAGCATTTT. Its translation: CASSGDRGKLNQPQHF.

V and J are TRBV19 and TRBJ2-3, with a weak D call TRBD1 (6 bases). Trimming pared 5 bases from V and 0 bases from J, leaving 9 bases between. Germline CDR1 and CDR2: LNHDA and SQIVND (reference sequence). The CDR3 loop spans 14 amino acids. The CDR3 DNA sequence: TGTGCCAGTAGTTTAGGACAGAGCACAGATACGCAGTATTTT. It specifies CASSLGQSTDTQYF.

The rearrangement uses TRBV18 and TRBJ2-3, with unresolved D. CDR1 and CDR2 from the germline V gene are KGHSH and LQKENI. V lost 2 bases and J lost 0, with 12 bases in between. The CDR3 covers 16 residues. For the CDR3, the DNA is TGTGCCAGCTCACCAATCTTGGAGTGGAGCACAGATACGCAGTATTTT. The encoded protein is CASSPILEWSTDTQYF. Based on the CDR3 plus reference TRBV18 and TRBJ2-3, the full variable domain is NAGVMQNPRHLVRRRGQEARLRCSPMKGHSHVYWYRQLPEEGLKFMVYLQKENIIDESGMPKERFSAEFPKEGPSILRIQQVVRGDSAAYFCASSPILEWSTDTQYFGPGTRLTVL.

The chain carries TRBV6-5 and TRBJ1-6; maybe TRBD1 (5 bases). Trimming left V 2 bases short and J 5 bases short, with 13 bases between. The length of the CDR3 is 16 residues. Germline loops: CDR1 MNHEY, CDR2 SVGAGI. The CDR3 DNA reads TGTGCCAGCAGTTACGACTCGACAGCGAATAATTCACCCCTCCACTTT. Its translation is CASSYDSTANNSPLHF.

This clone showed up just a few times. The chain recombines TRBV5-4 with TRBJ2-5; D is perhaps TRBD2 (7 bases). Trimming removed 2 bases from V and 5 bases from J, with 19 bases in between. Germline V gene sequence: CDR1 SGHNT, CDR2 YYREEE (reference sequence). This CDR3 is built from 16 residues. CDR3 amino acids: CASSFPAGASGETQYF. The CDR3 coding sequence is TGTGCCAGCAGCTTTCCGGCGGGGGCGTCGGGGGAGACCCAGTACTTC.